The T cell receptor beta chain under discussion was sequenced for a study of blood T cells in healthy people across ages. Using a J-beta primer mix together with a sample-barcoded 5' primer, a second PCR was run for about 7 to 12 cycles. A 12-random-nucleotide template-switch adaptor tagged each cDNA molecule. TCRdb analysed the 5' RACE reads with MiXCR anew, one entry per CDR3 protein. The sample contains 600,000 to 1,000,000 distinct CDR3 sequences, roughly 25% of which appear only once. V was trimmed by 8 bases and J by 7 bases, leaving 8 bases between them. The CDR3 consists of 10 residues. Germline CDR1 reads MDHEN; CDR2 reads SYDVKM. The same sample was also studied in work on T cells of mothers and their children. That paper states: The analysis detected no persistent microchimeric T cell clones.

This receptor was obtained from a boy younger than 18 in good health. The specimen was blood. The rearrangement joins TRBV28 to TRBJ1-2; no clear D. CDR3 DNA sequence: TGTGCCAGCGGCGCAGGTGGCTACACCTTC. Its protein is CASGAGGYTF.